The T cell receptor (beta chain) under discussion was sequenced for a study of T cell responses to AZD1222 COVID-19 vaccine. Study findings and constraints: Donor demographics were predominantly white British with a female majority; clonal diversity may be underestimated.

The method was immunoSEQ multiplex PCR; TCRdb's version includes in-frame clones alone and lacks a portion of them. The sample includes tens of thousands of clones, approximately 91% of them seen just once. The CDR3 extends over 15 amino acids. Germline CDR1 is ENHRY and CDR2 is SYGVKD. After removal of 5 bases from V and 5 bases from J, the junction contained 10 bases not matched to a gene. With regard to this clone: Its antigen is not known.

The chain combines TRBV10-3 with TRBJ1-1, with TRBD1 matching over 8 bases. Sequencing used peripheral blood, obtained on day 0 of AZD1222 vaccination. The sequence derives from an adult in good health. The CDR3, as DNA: TGTGCCATCAGTAGAGCGACAGGGGTTGGGACTGAAGCTTTCTTT. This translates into CAISRATGVGTEAFF.